The rows below give T cell receptor beta chains drawn from one sample of a study of cytomegalovirus exposure and HLA in healthy donors. This table comes from immunoSEQ multiplex PCR, and its TCRdb copy is limited to in-frame clones, with some not included. The sample has 100,000 to 150,000 clones; approximately 86% are singletons. Sequenced sample: PBMCs. The source of these receptors is a boy younger than 18 in good health and CMV-seronegative. The CDR3 runs from the conserved cysteine through the conserved F or W. D genes are given only for firm matches. Clone size is given for some rows only: seen once, a few or many times, or a class if the clone is expanded.

j_call	clone_size	d_call	cdr3_length	v_call	cdr3_nt	cdr3_aa
TRBJ1-1	NA	TRBD1	14	TRBV9	TGTGCCAGCAGCCCTCCGGGACAGGGTACTGAAGCTTTCTTT	CASSPPGQGTEAFF
TRBJ2-7	NA	NA	16	TRBV7-3	TGTGCCAGCAGCCGCCTGCCGGACAGAGAAGTTCCCGAGCAGTACTTC	CASSRLPDREVPEQYF
TRBJ2-1	NA	TRBD2	13	TRBV2	TGTGCCAGCAGGGGGGGGACCTACAATGAGCAGTTCTTC	CASRGGTYNEQFF
TRBJ1-2	NA	NA	12	TRBV9	TGTGCCAGCAGCGTAGCGCGGGACGGCTACACCTTC	CASSVARDGYTF
TRBJ1-4	once	TRBD1	15	TRBV11-1	TGTGCCAGCAGCCGGCCCGGACAGGGGAGAGAAAAACTGTTTTTT	CASSRPGQGREKLFF
TRBJ2-1	once	TRBD1	11	TRBV30	TGTGCCTGGAGCCTGAGGACAGGGCTGTTCTTC	CAWSLRTGLFF
TRBJ2-7	NA	NA	14	TRBV6-1	TGTGCCAGCAGTGAAGCCGGAAGGGGGTACGAGCAGTACTTC	CASSEAGRGYEQYF
TRBJ1-2	once	TRBD1	14	TRBV30	TGTGCCTGGGACGGCCGGGACAGGGGAGGAGGCTACACCTTC	CAWDGRDRGGGYTF
TRBJ2-7	NA	NA	17	TRBV7-2	TGTGCCAGCAGTATAAATGGGGCGGGAAATGGGGCTTACGAGCAGTACTTC	CASSINGAGNGAYEQYF
TRBJ1-2	NA	NA	14	TRBV27	TGTGCCAGCAGTTTCCACGGACTCCCCCCAGGCTACACCTTC	CASSFHGLPPGYTF
TRBJ1-5	NA	NA	12	TRBV19	TGTGCCAGTAGCATGTTGGGGGGGCCCCAGCATTTT	CASSMLGGPQHF
TRBJ1-2	NA	TRBD1	14	TRBV18	TGTGCCAGCTCACGGGACAGGGGGCCTGATGGCTACACCTTC	CASSRDRGPDGYTF
TRBJ1-1	NA	TRBD1	17	TRBV5-5	TGTGCCAGCACCAACAACTCCCCCCGGGACAGGGTGAATTCAGCTTTCTTT	CASTNNSPRDRVNSAFF
TRBJ1-2	NA	NA	16	TRBV4-2	TGTGCCAGCAGCCACGACAGAGCCCGGGGAGGGATTGGCTACACCTTC	CASSHDRARGGIGYTF
TRBJ2-6	NA	NA	15	TRBV27	TGTGCCAGCAGTTTAGGAGTCTCTGGGGCCAACGTCCTGACTTTC	CASSLGVSGANVLTF
TRBJ2-3	NA	NA	14	TRBV19	TGTGCCAGTAGTACCCCTAGTAACACAGATACGCAGTATTTT	CASSTPSNTDTQYF
TRBJ1-4	NA	NA	14	TRBV7-2	TGTGCCAGCAGAGGGAGGGCAGGGCATGAAAAACTGTTTTTT	CASRGRAGHEKLFF
TRBJ2-5	NA	TRBD2	16	TRBV5-4	TGTGCCAGCAGCCTACCGACTAGCGGGGCTACGGAGACCCAGTACTTC	CASSLPTSGATETQYF
TRBJ2-4	NA	NA	15	TRBV19	TGTGCCAGTAGTAGTCCGGGATTAGCCAAAAACATTCAGTACTTC	CASSSPGLAKNIQYF
TRBJ2-7	NA	NA	12	TRBV29-1	TGCAGCGCGCAGGTTACTCCCTACGAGCAGTACTTC	CSAQVTPYEQYF
TRBJ2-2	NA	NA	14	TRBV6-5	TGTGCCAGCAGTTACGGGGCGGACACCGGGGAGCTGTTTTTT	CASSYGADTGELFF
TRBJ1-2	NA	TRBD1	13	TRBV7-8	TGTGCCAGCAGCAAGGACAGGGGGTACGGCTACACCTTC	CASSKDRGYGYTF
TRBJ1-1	NA	TRBD1	14	TRBV5-1	TGCGCCAGCAGCCCCGGGGACAGTCTCACTGAAGCTTTCTTT	CASSPGDSLTEAFF
TRBJ2-3	NA	TRBD1	14	TRBV7-7	TGTGCCAGCAGCTCCGGGACAGGGTCAGATACGCAGTATTTT	CASSSGTGSDTQYF
TRBJ2-5	NA	NA	13	TRBV5-1	TGCGCCAGCAGTGGAGGGGGCGCGGAGACCCAGTACTTC	CASSGGGAETQYF
TRBJ1-4	NA	NA	15	TRBV4-2	TGTGCCAGCAGCCAACGTCCCGCAACTAATGAAAAACTGTTTTTT	CASSQRPATNEKLFF
TRBJ2-3	NA	TRBD2	21	TRBV10-3	TGTGCCATCAGTGAGTCAATTGGGCTAGCGGGGGCCAGATCAAGAACAGATACGCAGTATTTT	CAISESIGLAGARSRTDTQYF
TRBJ1-3	NA	TRBD1	14	TRBV19	TGTGCCAGTAGCAGGACAGGGGAAGGAAACACCATATATTTT	CASSRTGEGNTIYF
TRBJ1-1	NA	NA	16	TRBV7-2	TGTGCCAGCAGCCTCGGGTCCAGGGGTTTGGACACTGAAGCTTTCTTT	CASSLGSRGLDTEAFF
TRBJ2-2	NA	TRBD2	19	TRBV7-2	TGTGCCAGCAGCTTAAGGGGACTAGCGGGGGGTTTGTTTTCCGGGGAGCTGTTTTTT	CASSLRGLAGGLFSGELFF
TRBJ1-2	NA	NA	14	TRBV6-6	TGTGCCAGCAGTTACCAGATCCCCTCGTGGGGCTACACCTTC	CASSYQIPSWGYTF
TRBJ2-1	few	NA	15	TRBV5-1	TGCGCCAGCAGCTCTGGACAGCGCTCCTACAATGAGCAGTTCTTC	CASSSGQRSYNEQFF
TRBJ1-1	NA	NA	15	TRBV9	TGTGCCAGCAGCGAGGGCTTCAGGGTTGACACTGAAGCTTTCTTT	CASSEGFRVDTEAFF
TRBJ1-2	NA	NA	14	TRBV5-1	TGCGCCAGCAGCTTGGATGTCCTAACTCCGGGCTACACCTTC	CASSLDVLTPGYTF
TRBJ2-7	NA	TRBD2	14	TRBV13	TGTGCCAGCAGCTGGGGACTAGACAGGCCCGAGCAGTACTTC	CASSWGLDRPEQYF
TRBJ1-1	NA	NA	11	TRBV29-1	TGCAGCGTTTTCCAGAACACTGAAGCTTTCTTT	CSVFQNTEAFF
TRBJ2-1	NA	NA	19	TRBV7-9	TGTGCCAGCAGCTTAGCGAGGATTTTTTTGAGCGGCGACTACAATGAGCAGTTCTTC	CASSLARIFLSGDYNEQFF
TRBJ1-5	NA	TRBD1	13	TRBV18	TGTGCCAGCTCATCACAGGGGAATCAGCCCCAGCATTTT	CASSSQGNQPQHF
TRBJ2-7	once	NA	13	TRBV19	TGTGCCAGTATGGACATCGTCTCCTACGAGCAGTACTTC	CASMDIVSYEQYF
TRBJ1-5	few	NA	13	TRBV6-1	TGTGCCAGCAGTGCCCCGGGAGACAGACCCCAGCATTTT	CASSAPGDRPQHF
TRBJ1-2	few	NA	13	TRBV6-5	TGTGCCAGCAGTTACTCGACTGAGAATGGCTACACCTTC	CASSYSTENGYTF
TRBJ2-4	NA	TRBD2	16	TRBV7-2	TGTGCCAGCAGCCTGGGAGTTAGCGGGGTGGTTGACATTCAGTACTTC	CASSLGVSGVVDIQYF
TRBJ2-7	NA	NA	14	TRBV7-2	TGTGCCAGCAGCTTTGGGCAGGGGATTTACGAGCAGTACTTC	CASSFGQGIYEQYF
TRBJ1-5	NA	NA	18	TRBV19	TGTGCCAGTAGTCCATACTCCCCGACGGCAGGGGGCAATCAGCCCCAGCATTTT	CASSPYSPTAGGNQPQHF
TRBJ2-7	NA	TRBD2	15	TRBV4-1	TGCGCCAGCAGCCAGATGGGACTAGCTAACTACGAGCAGTACTTC	CASSQMGLANYEQYF
TRBJ1-4	NA	TRBD1	16	TRBV4-2	TGTGCCAGCAGCCAGGGTCAGGGGGCGACTAATGAAAAACTGTTTTTT	CASSQGQGATNEKLFF
TRBJ2-7	NA	NA	14	TRBV7-9	TGTGCCAGCAGCCAGGGCGTTAGAACTTACGAGCAGTACTTC	CASSQGVRTYEQYF
TRBJ1-2	NA	NA	12	TRBV7-2	TGTGCCAGCAGCTCGGGGTATGACGGCTACACCTTC	CASSSGYDGYTF
TRBJ2-7	few	NA	14	TRBV4-1	TGCGCCAGCAGCCATCCGGGGTACTCCTACGAGCAGTACTTC	CASSHPGYSYEQYF
TRBJ2-1	NA	NA	12	TRBV25-1	TGTGCCAGCACCCCAGGGTACAATGAGCAGTTCTTC	CASTPGYNEQFF
TRBJ2-7	NA	TRBD2	16	TRBV7-2	TGTGCCAGCAGCTCCCAATCGGGGGGGTCCACCTACGAGCAGTACTTC	CASSSQSGGSTYEQYF
TRBJ1-1	NA	NA	14	TRBV5-1	TGCGCCAGCAGCCTCGAGGGAATGGGGTCGGGAGCTTTCTTT	CASSLEGMGSGAFF
TRBJ2-7	NA	TRBD2	14	TRBV7-8	TGTGCCAGCAGCCTCCTAGCGGAGGCCTACGAGCAGTACTTC	CASSLLAEAYEQYF
TRBJ1-6	NA	NA	15	TRBV19	TGTGCCAGTAGTATACTTGTTGGGGGCGATTCACCCCTCCACTTT	CASSILVGGDSPLHF
TRBJ2-7	NA	TRBD1	14	TRBV5-1	TGCGCCAGCAGCTCCGGGACAGGGATTTACGAGCAGTACTTC	CASSSGTGIYEQYF